Here is one T cell receptor (beta chain) with its context. Its antigen is currently not known. Base qualities are not recorded, but no much larger clone differs from it by a single base. The data are from a study of blood T cell repertoires in COVID-19 (dated by TCRdb to the early 2020s). Notes on the research overall: Samples covering the acute and convalescent phases of COVID-19 were provided by collaborators in the United States, Italy and Spain. A freely available public database, intended as a resource for researchers studying the immune response to SARS-CoV-2, is where the repertoires were released. The samples were drawn from two sources: the first 160 participants of the ongoing ImmuneRACE study, and fewer than 1,500 subjects contributed by 6 global collaborators. Where HLA class I and class II types were available, the types were taken from metadata supplied by the sample provider, not from assay-based typing. A de-identified subject ID, COVID-19 status, age in years and sex were almost always included in the sample metadata. Subjects who had been exposed to COVID-19, were actively infected with it, or had recovered from it provided the deeply sampled blood TCRbeta repertoires that made up the dataset. The material from the prospective study consisted of cDNA or gDNA derived from T cells, B-cell-depleted T cells, or PBMCs.

CDR1 and CDR2 were assigned from the germline V gene as SNHLY and FYNNEI. The CDR3 runs 14 residues from the cysteine to the phenylalanine. Only CDR3 DNA is held: 42 bases, read in frame from base 1. V and J are trimmed by 3 bases and 5 bases, and the gene matches miss 5 bases of the junction. Each collaborating institution followed its own protocols to collect whole blood in K2EDTA tubes. For TCRbeta analysis, collaborators shipped samples as frozen whole blood, isolated PBMCs, or DNA extracted from either of those sample types. TCRbeta CDR3 regions were amplified from genomic DNA by means of the immunoSEQ Assay, a bias-controlled multiplex PCR. The paper's data handling went like this. The number of nucleated cells in each sample was estimated from the amplification of reference gene primers within the assay. To quantify the absolute abundance of each unique TCRbeta CDR3 rearrangement, sequence reads were collapsed and filtered. For each sample, productive Simpson clonality was calculated as the square root of Simpson's diversity index across productive rearrangements. In TCRdb, the immuneACCESS table is reduced to in-frame sequences with V and J assigned. These tables do not hold every clone; where another copy was compared, an unresolved V gene accounts for under half, and the others remain unexplained. That table supplies the V and J calls and clone size; D and trimming were determined from the DNA. Counted in this sample were nearly 250,000 clones; 82% of them appeared once. Approximately 1.9% of the sample comes from the top ten.

Broader findings and caveats from the paper: The quantity of clinical and demographic metadata differed by source and by participant and was supplied without curation.

This sequence uses TRBV2 and TRBJ1-2; 8 central bases correspond to TRBD1. The receptor was derived from an elderly woman with acute or convalescent COVID-19. The source material was peripheral blood. The DNA is TGTGCCAGCAGTGACCAGGGGGCGGTATATGGCTACACCTTC. It is translated as CASSDQGAVYGYTF.